One TCR beta chain is described in this entry. This sample is drawn from a study of Graves' ophthalmopathy and Graves' hyperthyroidism. Study-wide context: Before any treatment was given, at initial diagnosis, peripheral blood was collected.

The CDR3 runs 14 residues. Germline V lookup: CDR1 SEHNR, CDR2 FQNEAQ (reference sequence). V was trimmed by 9 bases and J by 4 bases, leaving 18 bases between them. The sequenced template was RNA, covering the TCR beta CDR3 region. HTBI primers were employed in first-round RT-PCR, then a second-round multiplex PCR followed. A single record per CDR3 protein comes from TCRdb applying MiXCR to the multiplex PCR reads. This sample carries about 740,000 distinct CDR3 sequences, roughly 40% of them seen once, and the ten largest clones take approximately 46%. The origin of this receptor is an adult man with Graves' ophthalmopathy. The material sequenced was peripheral blood. V and J are TRBV7-9 and TRBJ2-5; perhaps D is TRBD1 or TRBD2 (5 bases each). This chain's CDR3 is CASHSGTARETQYF. The DNA for the CDR3 is TGTGCCAGTCACTCGGGGACCGCAAGAGAGACCCAGTACTTC. Together with reference TRBV7-9 and TRBJ2-5, the CDR3 gives the full variable domain: DTGVSQNPRHKITKRGQNVTFRCDPISEHNRLYWYRQTLGQGPEFLTYFQNEAQLEKSRLLSDRFSAERPKGSFSTLEIQRTEQGDSAMYLCASHSGTARETQYFGPGTRLLVL.